These 8 T cell receptor beta chains originate from one sample sequenced in a study of blood T cell repertoires in COVID-19. This table comes from immunoSEQ multiplex PCR, and its TCRdb copy is limited to in-frame clones, with some not included. The sample includes approximately 45,000 clones, approximately 87% of them seen just once. Sequenced: peripheral blood. The receptors originated from a man in his forties or fifties with COVID-19, enrolled during active disease.

This chain joins TRBV21-1 and TRBJ2-1; the table calls TRBD2, which could not be checked here. TRBV21-1 corresponds to a pseudogene. This CDR3 region has 14 residues. Here the CDR3 reads CASRASGGGYEQFF. DNA of the CDR3: TGTGCCAGCAGGGCCTCCGGGGGAGGGTATGAGCAGTTCTTC.

This clone has just a few counts. The chain combines TRBV18 with TRBJ1-1; no clear D gene. The ends were cut back, 3 bases at V and 1 base at J, with 9 bases in the middle. In germline, CDR1 is KGHSH, CDR2 LQKENI. The CDR3 runs 14 residues. CDR3 DNA sequence: TGTGCCAGCTCACCGATAGACTCGAACACTGAAGCTTTCTTT. Translation gives CASSPIDSNTEAFF.

The genes are TRBV30 and TRBJ2-7, with D perhaps matching TRBD2 (6 bases). V was pared by 3 bases and J by 3 bases, with 18 bases between. The CDR3 is 15 residues long. The germline V gene encodes CDR1 GTSNPN and CDR2 SVGIG (reference sequence). The CDR3 DNA reads as TGTGCCTGGAGCTTTTCGGGACTTGGGGACTACGAGCAGTACTTC. Protein product: CAWSFSGLGDYEQYF.

The V and J genes are TRBV27 and TRBJ1-6; maybe TRBD1 (5 bases). Germline V gene lookup returns CDR1 MNHEY and CDR2 SMNVEV (reference sequence). The CDR3 loop spans 15 amino acids. CDR3 protein: CATRGGVLDNSPLHF. CDR3 bases: TGTGCGACACGGGGGGGGGTTTTGGATAATTCACCCCTCCACTTT.

The gene calls are TRBV24-1 and TRBJ2-1; TRBD1 matches 10 bases. Trimming removed 5 bases from V and 7 bases from J; junction bases left unmatched: 13. Germline CDR1 KGHDR, CDR2 SFDVKD. This CDR3 spans 17 amino acids. CDR3 in DNA: TGTGCCACCAGTGGCCCTCGACAGGGGGCGTCTTGGAATGAGCAGTTCTTC. Protein: CATSGPRQGASWNEQFF.

The chain couples TRBV15 to TRBJ1-2; D unclear. This CDR3 has 12 residues. Trimming removed 1 base at V and 5 bases at J, with 5 bases between. Looked up from germline, CDR1 is LNHNV and CDR2 is YYDKDF (reference sequence). CDR3 sequence reads: CATSRGAYGYTF. The CDR3, as DNA: TGTGCCACCAGCAGAGGGGCGTATGGCTACACCTTC.

The chain employs TRBV3-1 (or the pseudogene TRBV3-2) and TRBJ2-1; 8 bases match TRBD2. The CDR3 runs to 14 residues. Germline-derived CDR1 and CDR2 are LGHDT and YNNKEL (reference sequence). Unmatched junction bases numbered 4, after V lost 1 base and J lost 8 bases. In nucleotides, the CDR3 is TGTGCCAGCAGCCAAGTTCGGGGGGGTCATGAGCAGTTCTTC. This encodes CASSQVRGGHEQFF.

The V call is TRBV11-2, the J call TRBJ1-4, with D possibly matching TRBD1 (6 bases). Trimming stripped 5 bases from V and 0 bases from J, with 7 bases between. The CDR3 is 14 residues long. Germline V gene lookup returns CDR1 SGHAT and CDR2 FQNNGV. The chain's CDR3 is CASSPGATNEKLFF. The CDR3 nucleotides are TGTGCCAGCAGCCCAGGGGCAACTAATGAAAAACTGTTTTTT.